The T cell receptor (beta chain) described here comes from a study of CD8+CD57+ T cells in acquired aplastic anemia. Per germline, CDR1 KGHDR and CDR2 SFDVKD. There are 13 residues in the CDR3. V lost 5 bases to trimming and J lost 7 bases, with 13 bases between them. Patients chosen for sequencing had CD8+CD57+ cells that had expanded, as shown by flow cytometry. When blood sampling took place, the patients had received no therapy. Points from the study as a whole: Statistical testing detected no significant gap in CD8+ Simpson's diversity between patients and controls.

Genomic DNA, serving as template, underwent TCR beta VDJ and CDR3 profiling. One entry per CDR3 protein results from TCRdb running MiXCR on the reads. The table lists around 170,000 distinct CDR3 sequences, 40% to 55% of them singletons, with 8% to 10% in the top ten. Regarding this clonotype: No antigen is known for it.

The V gene is TRBV24-1, the J gene TRBJ2-5; no firm D call. The sequenced sample consisted of sorted CD4+, CD8+, or CD8+CD57+ T cells (not recorded which) from PBMCs. The source is a human donor with aplastic anemia. CDR3 sequence reads: CATSGASSGTQYF. Here the CDR3 DNA reads TGTGCCACCAGTGGTGCCAGTTCTGGGACCCAGTACTTC.